This is a list of T cell receptor beta chains from one sample in a study of read filtering for tumor transcriptome and immune sequencing. One entry per CDR3 protein results from TCRdb running MiXCR on the reads. The data contain over 15,000 distinct CDR3 sequences, approximately 20% of them singletons. The sequenced material came from a population of CD138-negative cells sorted from bone marrow. The source of these receptors is a donor aged 40 or older with multiple myeloma. CDR3s include the opening cysteine and the closing phenylalanine or tryptophan. The D gene is left open where the match is weak. Clone size is stated in some rows and not others, as once, few, many or a class when expanded.

clone size: many
D gene: .
V gene: TRBV20-1
J gene: TRBJ2-5
CDR3 DNA: TGCAGTGCTAGAGATCAGGCCGAAGCCATCCAAGAGACCCAGTACTTC
CDR3 protein: CSARDQAEAIQETQYF

clone size: many
D gene: TRBD2
V gene: TRBV29-1
J gene: TRBJ2-7
CDR3 DNA: TGCAGCGTCCCGAAGCGGGGAACAACCTACGAGCAGTACTTC
CDR3 protein: CSVPKRGTTYEQYF

clone size: few
D gene: .
V gene: TRBV20-1
J gene: TRBJ1-5
CDR3 DNA: TGCAGTGCTAGAGATCTCGGGCAGGGAAATTATCAGCCCCAGCATTTT
CDR3 protein: CSARDLGQGNYQPQHF

clone size: many
D gene: .
V gene: TRBV10-3
J gene: TRBJ2-3
CDR3 DNA: TGTGCCATCAGTAGTCTTGGTAGCACAGATACGCAGTATTTT
CDR3 protein: CAISSLGSTDTQYF

clone size: many
D gene: .
V gene: TRBV7-2
J gene: TRBJ2-3
CDR3 DNA: TGTGCCAGCAGCCCCGTTAATACGCAGTATTTT
CDR3 protein: CASSPVNTQYF

clone size: .
D gene: .
V gene: TRBV5-1
J gene: TRBJ1-1
CDR3 DNA: TGCGCCAGCAGCCGGGAGGCTATGAACACTGAAGCTTTCTTT
CDR3 protein: CASSREAMNTEAFF

clone size: many
D gene: TRBD1
V gene: TRBV20-1
J gene: TRBJ1-6
CDR3 DNA: TGCAGTGCTAGAGATCCTAAGCTAGGGGGCAATGATTCACCCCTCCACTTT
CDR3 protein: CSARDPKLGGNDSPLHF

clone size: medium-sized
D gene: .
V gene: TRBV24-1
J gene: TRBJ2-2
CDR3 DNA: TGTGCCACCAGCAAGACATGGAGTGGCACCGGGGAGCTGTTTTTT
CDR3 protein: CATSKTWSGTGELFF

clone size: many
D gene: .
V gene: TRBV7-9
J gene: TRBJ1-5
CDR3 DNA: TGTGCCAGCAGCTTAGCCGGTAGCAATCAGCCCCAGCATTTT
CDR3 protein: CASSLAGSNQPQHF

clone size: .
D gene: .
V gene: TRBV6-2/TRBV6-3
J gene: TRBJ1-5
CDR3 DNA: TGTGCCAGCAGTTACGGTACACAGCCCCAGCATTTT
CDR3 protein: CASSYGTQPQHF

clone size: .
D gene: .
V gene: TRBV12-3/TRBV12-4
J gene: TRBJ2-3
CDR3 DNA: TGTGCCAGCAGTCTGTCCAAGCGGGATACGCAGTATTTT
CDR3 protein: CASSLSKRDTQYF

clone size: many
D gene: .
V gene: TRBV12-3/TRBV12-4
J gene: TRBJ2-5
CDR3 DNA: TGTGCCAGCAGTTTAGCGACAGGATCACAAGAGACCCAGTACTTC
CDR3 protein: CASSLATGSQETQYF

clone size: .
D gene: TRBD1
V gene: TRBV27
J gene: TRBJ2-1
CDR3 DNA: TGTGCCAGCAGTTTACCAGGGGGCTTTGAGCAGTTCTTC
CDR3 protein: CASSLPGGFEQFF

clone size: many
D gene: TRBD1
V gene: TRBV19
J gene: TRBJ1-5
CDR3 DNA: TGTGCCAGTAGTCTTGGGACAGGCAATAGCAATCAGCCCCAGCATTTT
CDR3 protein: CASSLGTGNSNQPQHF

clone size: .
D gene: .
V gene: TRBV30
J gene: TRBJ2-7
CDR3 DNA: TGTGCCTGGAGTGTTGCTAGCATCTACGAGCAGTACTTC
CDR3 protein: CAWSVASIYEQYF

clone size: many
D gene: TRBD1
V gene: TRBV7-9
J gene: TRBJ2-1
CDR3 DNA: TGTGCTAGCAGCCCGACCGGGACAGGTCTAGATGAGCAGTTCTTC
CDR3 protein: CASSPTGTGLDEQFF

clone size: .
D gene: .
V gene: TRBV13
J gene: TRBJ2-7
CDR3 DNA: TGTGCCTGCAGCTTAGGTCCTAGCGAAACCTACGAGCAGTACTTC
CDR3 protein: CACSLGPSETYEQYF

clone size: .
D gene: TRBD1
V gene: TRBV4-2
J gene: TRBJ1-5
CDR3 DNA: TGTGCCAGCAGCCAAGTAGGAGGGGGCGGTCAGCCCCAGCATTTT
CDR3 protein: CASSQVGGGGQPQHF

clone size: .
D gene: TRBD1
V gene: TRBV28
J gene: TRBJ2-7
CDR3 DNA: TGTGCCAGCAGTTTCCGGACAGGGGGTAACGAGCAGTACTTC
CDR3 protein: CASSFRTGGNEQYF

clone size: many
D gene: TRBD2
V gene: TRBV11-3
J gene: TRBJ2-1
CDR3 DNA: TGTGCCAGCAGCCCCCACCCCGGTAGCGGGTGGGGCAATGAGCAGTTCTTC
CDR3 protein: CASSPHPGSGWGNEQFF

clone size: once
D gene: .
V gene: TRBV28
J gene: TRBJ2-2
CDR3 DNA: TGTGCCAGCAGTTTAGGCTGGAGGGGGCGGACCGGGGAGCTGTTTTTT
CDR3 protein: CASSLGWRGRTGELFF

clone size: many
D gene: .
V gene: TRBV2
J gene: TRBJ1-6
CDR3 DNA: TGTGCCAGCAGTGAATGGGGGTCCTATAATTCACCCCTCCACTTT
CDR3 protein: CASSEWGSYNSPLHF

clone size: .
D gene: TRBD1
V gene: TRBV12-3/TRBV12-4
J gene: TRBJ1-5
CDR3 DNA: TGTGCCAGCAGTTTGGACAGGGGGGGTCAGCCCCAGCATTTT
CDR3 protein: CASSLDRGGQPQHF

clone size: many
D gene: TRBD2
V gene: TRBV28
J gene: TRBJ2-7
CDR3 DNA: TGTGCCAGCAGCAGAACCTCGGGACTAGCTTTCCACGAGCAGTACTTC
CDR3 protein: CASSRTSGLAFHEQYF

clone size: many
D gene: TRBD1
V gene: TRBV20-1
J gene: TRBJ1-6
CDR3 DNA: TGCAGTGCTAGGGGCGGACAGGGAAACTATAATTCACCCCTCCACTTT
CDR3 protein: CSARGGQGNYNSPLHF

clone size: many
D gene: .
V gene: TRBV5-1
J gene: TRBJ2-7
CDR3 DNA: TGCGCCAGCAGCGCCTCCTACGAGCAGTACTTC
CDR3 protein: CASSASYEQYF

clone size: .
D gene: TRBD2
V gene: TRBV19
J gene: TRBJ2-1
CDR3 DNA: TGTGCCAGTAAGGAGAGGTCGGGAGGGGTCTTTCGCAATGAGCAGTTCTTC
CDR3 protein: CASKERSGGVFRNEQFF

clone size: many
D gene: .
V gene: TRBV5-4
J gene: TRBJ2-1
CDR3 DNA: TGTGCCAGCAGCCAAGAGGCGGCCACTCTTAATGAGCAGTTCTTC
CDR3 protein: CASSQEAATLNEQFF

clone size: many
D gene: .
V gene: TRBV7-2
J gene: TRBJ2-3
CDR3 DNA: TGTGCCAGCAGCTCTCGAAGGAAGGCCAGCACAGATACGCAGTATTTT
CDR3 protein: CASSSRRKASTDTQYF

clone size: many
D gene: .
V gene: TRBV7-2
J gene: TRBJ2-2
CDR3 DNA: TGTGCCAGCAGCTTAGGGGGGCACGCGAACACCGGGGAGCTGTTTTTT
CDR3 protein: CASSLGGHANTGELFF

clone size: many
D gene: TRBD2
V gene: TRBV28
J gene: TRBJ2-1
CDR3 DNA: TGTGCCAGCAGAGCGGGATCTTACCCAACCCTTGAGCAGTTCTTC
CDR3 protein: CASRAGSYPTLEQFF

clone size: few
D gene: .
V gene: TRBV27
J gene: TRBJ2-7
CDR3 DNA: TGTGCCAGCCGTCAGTACCACGAGCAGTACTTC
CDR3 protein: CASRQYHEQYF